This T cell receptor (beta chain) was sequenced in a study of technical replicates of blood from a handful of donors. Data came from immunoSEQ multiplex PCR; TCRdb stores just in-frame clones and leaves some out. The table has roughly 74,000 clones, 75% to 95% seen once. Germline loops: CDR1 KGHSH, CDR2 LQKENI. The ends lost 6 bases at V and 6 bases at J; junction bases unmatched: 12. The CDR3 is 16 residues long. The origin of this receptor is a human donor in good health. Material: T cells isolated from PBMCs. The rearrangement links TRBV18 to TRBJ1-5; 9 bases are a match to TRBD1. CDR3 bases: TGTGCCAGCTCCCTATCGGGACAGGGATTTTTTCAGCCCCAGCATTTT. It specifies CASSLSGQGFFQPQHF.